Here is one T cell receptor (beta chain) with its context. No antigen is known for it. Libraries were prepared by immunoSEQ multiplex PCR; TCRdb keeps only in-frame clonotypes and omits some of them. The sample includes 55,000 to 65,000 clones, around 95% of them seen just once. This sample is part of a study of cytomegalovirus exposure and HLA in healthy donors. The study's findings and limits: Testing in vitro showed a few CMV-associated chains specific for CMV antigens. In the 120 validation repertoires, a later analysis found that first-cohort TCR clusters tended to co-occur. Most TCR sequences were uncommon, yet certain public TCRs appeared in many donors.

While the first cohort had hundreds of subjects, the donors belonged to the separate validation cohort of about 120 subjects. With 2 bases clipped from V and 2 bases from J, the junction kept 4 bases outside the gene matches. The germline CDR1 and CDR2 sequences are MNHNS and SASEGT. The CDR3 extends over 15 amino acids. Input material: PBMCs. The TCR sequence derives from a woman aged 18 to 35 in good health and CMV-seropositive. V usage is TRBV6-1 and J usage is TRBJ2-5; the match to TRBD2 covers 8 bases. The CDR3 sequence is CASSEQGTRQETQYF. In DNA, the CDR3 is TGTGCCAGCAGTGAACAAGGGACTAGGCAAGAGACCCAGTACTTC.